The 20 T cell receptor beta chains presented below share a single source sample, sequenced in a study of T cells in tumors after PD-1 blockade. Method: immunoSEQ multiplex PCR; TCRdb's copy keeps in-frame clones and lacks some. The data show about 33,000 clones, more than 70% seen once. The sample consisted of PBMCs, taken before anti-PD-1 treatment. The receptors here all came from a human donor with basal cell carcinoma.

The chain links TRBV6-5 to TRBJ2-2; D is perhaps TRBD2 (5 bases). This CDR3 comprises 14 residues. With 5 bases removed from V and 7 bases from J, the gap between germline ends came to 14 bases. Germline V lookup: CDR1 MNHEY, CDR2 SVGAGI. CDR3: CASSNGRGNGELFF. DNA for the CDR3: TGTGCCAGCAGTAACGGACGGGGTAACGGGGAGCTGTTTTTT.

In the case of this clone: The junction does not match germline at one end; this may be a read error. The V call is TRBV12-3 or TRBV12-4, the J call TRBJ2-1, with 8 bases lining up with TRBD2. CDR3 size: 13 residues. The chain's CDR3 is CASSSSTSAFRVF. CDR3 nucleotides: TGTGCCAGCAGTTCATCGACTAGCGCGTTCCGTGTCTTC.

The chain employs TRBV14 and TRBJ2-5, with 12 bases aligning to TRBD2. The CDR3 runs to 15 residues. V trimming: 2 bases; J trimming: 4 bases; junction bases outside the gene matches: 2. CDR1 and CDR2 from the germline V gene are SGHDN and FVKESK. The CDR3 sequence: CASSQPGLAGETQYF. The DNA of the CDR3 is TGTGCCAGCAGCCAACCGGGACTAGCGGGAGAGACCCAGTACTTC.

The V and J genes are TRBV6-5 and TRBJ2-1, with unresolved D. The CDR3 totals 16 residues. Germline V gives CDR1 MNHEY, CDR2 SVGAGI. Trimming pared 0 bases from V and 0 bases from J, leaving 9 bases between. The DNA for the CDR3 is TGTGCCAGCAGTTACTCAGCAGGAAGCTCCTACAATGAGCAGTTCTTC. This translates into CASSYSAGSSYNEQFF.

The genes are TRBV6-6 and TRBJ2-7; TRBD1 agrees at 10 bases. The germline gives CDR1 MNHNY, CDR2 SVGAGI (reference sequence). V lost 7 bases and J lost 3; bases outside the gene matches: 6. The CDR3 runs to 14 residues. The DNA for the CDR3 is TGTGCCAGCATCGGACAGGGGGGGAACTACGAGCAGTACTTC. This sequence encodes CASIGQGGNYEQYF.

On this clone itself: One junction end disagrees with the germline gene, perhaps due to a read error. The chain combines TRBV6-5 with TRBJ1-1; TRBD1 is a possible D gene (5 bases). This CDR3 spans 14 amino acids. Germline CDR1 MNHEY, CDR2 SVGAGI. The CDR3 region has the DNA TGTGCCAGCAGTTATTTCCAGGACACCTCACCTATTTCCTTT. Its protein product is CASSYFQDTSPISF.

This clone has just one count. The chain joins TRBV6-5 to TRBJ2-1; D gene unclear. Germline values: CDR1 MNHEY, CDR2 SVGAGI. Trimming took 6 bases from V and 0 from J, leaving 12 bases between them. The CDR3 runs to 15 residues. The CDR3 DNA reads as TGTGCCAGCAGACCCGGGCAGAGCTCCTACAATGAGCAGTTCTTC. This translates into CASRPGQSSYNEQFF.

This sequence joins TRBV6-5 and TRBJ1-5, with no clear D. CDR1 and CDR2 (germline): MNHEY, SVGAGI. This CDR3 has 14 residues. Between the trimmed V and J ends, which lost 2 bases and 8 bases, there was a span of 13 bases. The CDR3, as DNA: TGTGCCAGCAGTTACGAGCGGGGAGCGGAGCCCCAGCATTTT. Its protein is CASSYERGAEPQHF.

The chain employs TRBV11-3 and TRBJ2-7, with 10 bases fitting TRBD2. Trimming cost V 5 bases and J 4 bases; bases outside gene matches: 14. The CDR3 runs to 17 residues. CDR1 and CDR2 (germline): SGHNT, YENEEA. The CDR3 loop is CASSPPALAGEGYEQYF. CDR3 DNA sequence: TGTGCCAGCAGCCCACCCGCCCTAGCGGGGGAGGGGTACGAGCAGTACTTC.

The chain has TRBV12-5 and TRBJ1-1; D is unclear. There are 19 residues in the CDR3. Trimming took 0 bases from V and 1 from J, leaving 21 bases between them. CDR1 LGHNT and CDR2 FRNRAP come from the germline V gene. The CDR3 spells CASGLVLQPPGPKNTEAFF. CDR3 DNA sequence: TGTGCTAGTGGTTTGGTCCTTCAACCCCCGGGCCCCAAGAACACTGAAGCTTTCTTT.

The CDR3 here is CASSLTGTGYNQPQHF. DNA for the CDR3: TGTGCCAGTAGTCTAACCGGGACAGGGTACAATCAGCCCCAGCATTTT. This chain uses TRBV19 with TRBJ1-5, with 9 bases identical to TRBD1. The CDR3 has 16 amino acids. Looked up from germline, CDR1 is LNHDA and CDR2 is SQIVND (reference sequence). The V gene end was trimmed by 5 bases and the J gene end by 3 bases; junction bases not matched to a gene: 8.

The chain is built from TRBV30 and TRBJ1-1; D perhaps matches TRBD1 (5 bases). Trimming removed 1 base from V and 3 bases from J, with 9 bases in between. Looked up from germline, CDR1 is GTSNPN and CDR2 is SVGIG (reference sequence). The CDR3 is 13 residues long. CDR3 sequence reads: CAWSEQVDTEAFF. As DNA, the CDR3 is TGTGCCTGGAGTGAACAGGTGGACACTGAAGCTTTCTTT.

The V call is TRBV19, the J call TRBJ2-2; maybe TRBD1 (6 bases). The germline V gene has CDR1 LNHDA and CDR2 SQIVND (reference sequence). V dropped 5 bases and J dropped 4 bases, with 14 bases sitting between them. There are 15 residues in the CDR3. CDR3 coding DNA: TGTGCCAGTAGTCCATATTCGGACAGCACCGGGGAGCTGTTTTTT. As protein: CASSPYSDSTGELFF. The variable domain in full, completed from reference TRBV19 and TRBJ2-2, reads DGGITQSPKYLFRKEGQNVTLSCEQNLNHDAMYWYRQDPGQGLRLIYYSQIVNDFQKGDIAEGYSVSREKKESFPLTVTSAQKNPTAFYLCASSPYSDSTGELFFGEGSRLTVL.

Only a few counts were recorded for this clone. V and J are TRBV30 and TRBJ1-3, with 7 bases identical to TRBD1. Germline CDR1 is GTSNPN and CDR2 is SVGIG (reference sequence). The CDR3 covers 11 residues. The V segment lost 2 bases and the J segment 14 bases; nucleotides outside the gene matches: 6. This chain's CDR3 is CAWSTGQTLYF. CDR3 in DNA: TGTGCCTGGAGTACGGGACAGACACTATATTTT.

The V gene is TRBV15, the J gene TRBJ1-4, with D possibly being TRBD1 (5 bases). CDR3 size: 15 residues. Trimming pared 0 bases from V and 3 bases from J, leaving 8 bases between. The V gene's germline CDR1 is LNHNV and CDR2 YYDKDF (reference sequence). The CDR3, as DNA: TGTGCCACCAGCAGAGATCAGGGCCCTAATGAAAAACTGTTTTTT. Translated: CATSRDQGPNEKLFF.

The gene calls are TRBV6-5 and TRBJ2-3, with D maybe TRBD2 (6 bases). The CDR3 covers 14 residues. Germline-derived CDR1 and CDR2 are MNHEY and SVGAGI. The ends were cut back, 7 bases at V and 4 bases at J, with 15 bases in the middle. CDR3 sequence: CASTGGTPPDTQYF. Written as DNA, the CDR3 is TGTGCCAGCACGGGCGGGACCCCGCCAGATACGCAGTATTTT.

This chain links TRBV27 with TRBJ2-7, with 8 nucleotides matching TRBD1. CDR1 and CDR2 from the germline V gene are MNHEY and SMNVEV (reference sequence). The CDR3 contains 16 residues. Trimming took 5 bases from V and 6 from J; bases not matched to a gene: 15. CDR3 sequence (DNA): TGTGCCAGCAGTCCTCCCGGAGGACAGGGTCGTTCCGAGCAGTACTTC. Residues: CASSPPGGQGRSEQYF.

CDR3 region: CASSYSRHTREYTF. CDR3 nucleotide sequence: TGTGCCAGCAGTTACTCAAGACATACACGGGAATACACCTTC. The chain has TRBV6-5 and TRBJ1-2; D is unresolved. The CDR3 totals 14 residues. The germline CDR1 and CDR2 sequences are MNHEY and SVGAGI. V was cut by 0 bases and J by 11 bases, with 16 bases left in between.

The J gene is TRBJ1-1, the V gene TRBV28, with TRBD1 identical over 8 bases. This CDR3 region has 14 residues. The germline gives CDR1 MDHEN, CDR2 SYDVKM. After removal of 5 bases from V and 6 bases from J, the junction contained 8 bases not matched to a gene. CDR3 loop: CASSVTGAGSEAFF. The CDR3 DNA follows: TGTGCCAGCAGTGTGACAGGGGCAGGCTCTGAAGCTTTCTTT.

The chain recombines TRBV4-2 with TRBJ1-2; no firm D call. This CDR3 spans 15 amino acids. Germline CDR1 and CDR2: LGHNA and YNFKEQ. The ends were cut back, 1 base at V and 2 bases at J, with 11 bases in the middle. The CDR3 reads CASSQGEGGNYGYTF. The CDR3 nucleotides are TGTGCCAGCAGCCAAGGGGAGGGAGGGAACTATGGCTACACCTTC.